Below are 17 T cell receptor beta chains sequenced from a single sample in a study of blood T cell repertoires in COVID-19. Clones were sequenced by immunoSEQ multiplex PCR, and TCRdb holds only the in-frame ones, with some missing. The repertoire holds some 300,000 clones, with 88% as singletons. Specimen: PBMCs or T cells enriched from blood (not recorded which). The receptors derive from a woman between 25 and 40 years old who had recovered from COVID-19.

J is TRBJ1-1 and V is TRBV7-9; D gene unclear. This CDR3 comprises 12 residues. The germline gives CDR1 SEHNR, CDR2 FQNEAQ (reference sequence). V lost 2 bases and J lost 7, with 8 bases in between. The CDR3 DNA is TGTGCCAGCAGCTTAATATCTATTGAAGCTTTCTTT. Translated, it gives CASSLISIEAFF.

The gene calls are TRBV7-9 and TRBJ2-2; the match to TRBD2 covers 10 bases. The CDR3 sequence is 16 residues long. The V segment lost 5 bases and the J segment 6 bases; nucleotides outside the gene matches: 9. The germline V gene has CDR1 SEHNR and CDR2 FQNEAQ (reference sequence). DNA of the CDR3: TGTGCCAGCAGCCCGATTCTAGCGGGAGAGGCCGGGGAGCTGTTTTTT. Translated: CASSPILAGEAGELFF. Complete variable domain (other parts from reference TRBV7-9 and TRBJ2-2): DTGVSQNPRHKITKRGQNVTFRCDPISEHNRLYWYRQTLGQGPEFLTYFQNEAQLEKSRLLSDRFSAERPKGSFSTLEIQRTEQGDSAMYLCASSPILAGEAGELFFGEGSRLTVL.

The chain has TRBV9 and TRBJ1-2, with 7 bases lining up with TRBD1. CDR3 length: 14 residues. Unmatched junction bases numbered 5, after V lost 2 bases and J lost 4 bases. Germline assignment: CDR1 SGDLS and CDR2 YYNGEE. The DNA of the CDR3 is TGTGCCAGCAGCGTGACAGGGAGGTCCTATGGCTACACCTTC. Translated: CASSVTGRSYGYTF.

The chain carries TRBV28 and TRBJ1-2; D is ambiguous. V lost 5 bases to trimming and J lost 8 bases, with 12 bases between them. This CDR3 comprises 12 residues. Germline V gives CDR1 MDHEN, CDR2 SYDVKM. CDR3 residues: CASSALYEGYTF. The CDR3, as DNA: TGTGCCAGCAGTGCCCTCTATGAGGGCTACACCTTC.

In this sample, this clone turned up once. The chain couples TRBV7-3 to TRBJ1-5, with D perhaps TRBD1 (5 bases). Germline-derived CDR1 and CDR2 are SGHTA and FQGTGA. Between the trimmed V and J ends, which lost 1 base and 7 bases, there was a span of 11 bases. The CDR3 contains 14 residues. The DNA for the CDR3 is TGTGCCAGCAGCTTAATAAGCGGGGACCAGCCCCAGCATTTT. Translated, it gives CASSLISGDQPQHF.

The J gene is TRBJ2-5, the V gene TRBV5-1; 15 bases align to TRBD2. The junction had 6 bases not matched to a gene; V was cut back by 4 bases and J by 2 bases. Germline V gene lookup returns CDR1 SGHRS and CDR2 YFSETQ. The CDR3 consists of 17 residues. CDR3 residues: CASSPGLAGGIQETQYF. The CDR3 coding sequence is TGCGCCAGCAGCCCCGGACTAGCGGGGGGGATACAAGAGACCCAGTACTTC.

V and J are TRBV7-8 and TRBJ1-1; D is ambiguous. V dropped 2 bases and J dropped 11 bases, with 12 bases sitting between them. Germline CDR1 and CDR2: SGHVS and FQNEAQ. The CDR3 loop spans 12 amino acids. The CDR3 sequence is CASSLRGSKAFF. The DNA for the CDR3 is TGTGCCAGCAGCTTAAGAGGGTCCAAGGCTTTCTTT.

The chain combines TRBV29-1 with TRBJ2-3; perhaps TRBD1 as D (7 bases). V dropped 7 bases and J dropped 3 bases, with 14 bases sitting between them. CDR3 size: 13 residues. Germline CDR1 reads SQVTM; CDR2 reads ANQGSEA. The CDR3 nucleotides are TGCAGCGCCAGGGGGGTCGGGACAGATACGCAGTATTTT. Translation: CSARGVGTDTQYF.

This chain links TRBV5-1 with TRBJ2-7; the D gene is possibly TRBD2 (5 bases). This CDR3 has 14 residues. The ends were cut back, 4 bases at V and 1 base at J, with 12 bases in the middle. Germline V CDR1 and CDR2: SGHRS, YFSETQ. The CDR3 sequence is CASSRAGDSYEQYF. CDR3 DNA: TGCGCCAGCAGCCGAGCCGGGGATTCCTACGAGCAGTACTTC.

The V and J genes are TRBV27 and TRBJ2-3, with D possibly matching TRBD1 (5 bases). CDR3 size: 12 residues. V lost 6 bases to trimming and J lost 9 bases, with 13 bases between them. From germline, CDR1 is MNHEY and CDR2 SMNVEV (reference sequence). CDR3 amino acids: CASSPVKGTQYF. The CDR3 DNA reads as TGTGCCAGCAGCCCCGTTAAGGGGACGCAGTATTTT.

The chain joins TRBV5-1 to TRBJ2-7, with 7 positions matching TRBD2. Looked up from germline, CDR1 is SGHRS and CDR2 is YFSETQ. V lost 4 bases to trimming and J lost 5 bases; unmatched junction nucleotides: 6. The CDR3 contains 13 residues. The CDR3 loop reads CASSRGLDHEQYF. The DNA for the CDR3 is TGCGCCAGCAGCAGAGGACTAGACCACGAGCAGTACTTC.

Concerning this clone itself: This specimen includes other DNA sequences encoding the same CDR3. The rearrangement uses TRBV5-1 and TRBJ1-1, with D unresolved. This CDR3 has 14 residues. Germline V gives CDR1 SGHRS, CDR2 YFSETQ. With 2 bases removed from V and 1 base from J, the gap between germline ends came to 9 bases. DNA of the CDR3: TGCGCCAGCAGCTTAACACAACAGAACACTGAAGCTTTCTTT. Its protein is CASSLTQQNTEAFF.

The rearrangement uses TRBV6-1 and TRBJ2-1, with D possibly matching TRBD2 (5 bases). The CDR3 totals 13 residues. The germline CDR1 and CDR2 sequences are MNHNS and SASEGT. V was trimmed by 6 bases and J by 7 bases, leaving 13 bases between them. The CDR3 sequence is CASSPDPGNEQFF. The CDR3 coding sequence is TGTGCCAGCAGCCCCGACCCGGGGAATGAGCAGTTCTTC.

The chain combines TRBV5-4 with TRBJ2-2; 11 bases match TRBD2. The V and J ends lost 4 bases and 4 bases, in that order; junction bases with no gene match: 6. Germline CDR1 is SGHNT and CDR2 is YYREEE (reference sequence). This CDR3 has 16 amino acids. In nucleotides, the CDR3 is TGTGCCAGCAGCCTGACTAGCGGGATTGGCACCGGGGAGCTGTTTTTT. Protein product: CASSLTSGIGTGELFF.

The chain has TRBV11-2 and TRBJ2-7, with a possible D match to TRBD2 (6 bases). The V end lost 5 bases, the J end lost 12 bases, and 20 bases lay between the germline ends. The CDR3 runs 13 residues. CDR1 SGHAT and CDR2 FQNNGV come from the germline V gene. The CDR3 nucleotides read TGTGCCAGCAGCGTGGACATCGGAGGGTCCCCGTACTTC. This encodes CASSVDIGGSPYF. The entire variable domain, with the rest obtained from reference TRBV11-2 and TRBJ2-7, is as follows: EAGVAQSPRYKIIEKRQSVAFWCNPISGHATLYWYQQILGQGPKLLIQFQNNGVVDDSQLPKDRFSAERLKGVDSTLKIQPAKLEDSAVYLCASSVDIGGSPYFGPGTRLTVT.

This clone was seen a single time. CDR3 in DNA: TGTGCCACCAGTGACCCAGCTTGGCACCCGGAGTCCACAGATACGCAGTATTTT. Its protein product is CATSDPAWHPESTDTQYF. This rearrangement joins TRBV24-1 to TRBJ2-3, with unresolved D. V was pared by 4 bases and J by 2 bases, with 21 bases between. The CDR3 contains 18 residues. Germline V lookup: CDR1 KGHDR, CDR2 SFDVKD.

This rearrangement joins TRBV28 to TRBJ2-3; maybe TRBD2 (5 bases). The V gene lost 10 bases and the J gene lost 7 bases, with 24 bases spanning the gap. From germline, CDR1 is MDHEN and CDR2 SYDVKM. This CDR3 has 15 amino acids. The CDR3: CATGDYRVPRNTQYF. The DNA of the CDR3 is TGTGCCACCGGAGACTACCGGGTCCCTAGAAATACGCAGTATTTT.